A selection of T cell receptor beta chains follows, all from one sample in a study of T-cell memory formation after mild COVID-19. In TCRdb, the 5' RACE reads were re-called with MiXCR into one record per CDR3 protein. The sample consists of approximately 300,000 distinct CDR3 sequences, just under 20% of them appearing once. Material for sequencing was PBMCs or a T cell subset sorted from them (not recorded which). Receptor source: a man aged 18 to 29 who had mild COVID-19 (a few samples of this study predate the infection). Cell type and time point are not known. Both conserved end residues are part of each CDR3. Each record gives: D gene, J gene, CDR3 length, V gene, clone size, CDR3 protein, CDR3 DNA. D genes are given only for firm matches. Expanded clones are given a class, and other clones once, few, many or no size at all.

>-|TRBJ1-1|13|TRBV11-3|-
CASSLYYPTEAFF
TGTGCCAGCAGTCTCTATTATCCAACTGAAGCTTTCTTT
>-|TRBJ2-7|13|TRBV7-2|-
CASTPDSFYEQYF
TGTGCCAGCACCCCGGACAGTTTCTACGAGCAGTACTTC
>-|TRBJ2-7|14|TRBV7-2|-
CASSLTGQSYEQYF
TGTGCCAGCAGCTTGACAGGTCAGTCCTACGAGCAGTACTTC
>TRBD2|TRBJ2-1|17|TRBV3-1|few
CASSLSLASGTTNEQFF
TGTGCCAGCAGCCTGTCCTTAGCTAGCGGTACTACCAATGAGCAGTTCTTC
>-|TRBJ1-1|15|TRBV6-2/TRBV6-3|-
CASSYEAGLNTEAFF
TGTGCCAGCAGTTACGAAGCGGGACTGAACACTGAAGCTTTCTTT
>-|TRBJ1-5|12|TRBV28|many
CASSYYRQPQHF
TGTGCCAGCAGTTATTACCGGCAGCCCCAGCATTTT
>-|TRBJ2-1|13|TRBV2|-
CASSRDVYNEQFF
TGTGCCAGCAGTCGAGACGTTTACAATGAGCAGTTCTTC
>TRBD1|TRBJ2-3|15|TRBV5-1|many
CASSSGTGAGDTQYF
TGCGCCAGCAGCTCCGGGACAGGGGCCGGAGATACGCAGTATTTT
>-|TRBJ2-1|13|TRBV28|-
CASSPRLRNEQFF
TGTGCCAGCAGTCCACGCCTTCGCAATGAGCAGTTCTTC
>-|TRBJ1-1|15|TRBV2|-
CASSVRKGTNTEAFF
TGTGCCAGCAGTGTACGAAAAGGAACGAACACTGAAGCTTTCTTT
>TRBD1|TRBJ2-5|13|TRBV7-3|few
CASSRSRGETQYF
TGTGCCAGCAGTCGGTCCAGGGGGGAGACCCAGTACTTC
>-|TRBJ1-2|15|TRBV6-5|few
CASSYRAPARAGYTF
TGTGCCAGCAGTTACCGGGCTCCCGCGAGGGCTGGCTACACCTTC
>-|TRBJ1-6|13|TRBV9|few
CASSVVGAFPLHF
TGTGCCAGCAGCGTAGTCGGGGCCTTCCCCCTCCACTTT
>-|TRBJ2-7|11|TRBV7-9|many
CASSSLYEQYF
TGTGCCAGCAGCTCACTCTACGAGCAGTACTTC
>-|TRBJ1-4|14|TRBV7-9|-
CASSQRASNEKLFF
TGTGCCAGCAGCCAGAGAGCCTCTAATGAAAAACTGTTTTTT
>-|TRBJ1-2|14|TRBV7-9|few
CASSLGTVYYGYTF
TGTGCCAGCAGCTTAGGGACAGTATACTATGGCTACACCTTC
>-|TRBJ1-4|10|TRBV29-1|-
CSVEGEKLFF
TGCAGCGTTGAAGGGGAAAAACTGTTTTTT
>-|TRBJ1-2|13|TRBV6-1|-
CASSEAVNYGYTF
TGTGCCAGCAGTGAGGCGGTGAACTATGGCTACACCTTC
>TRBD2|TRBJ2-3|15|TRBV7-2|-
CASSLAGGRTDTQYF
TGTGCCAGCAGTCTAGCGGGGGGCCGCACAGATACGCAGTATTTT
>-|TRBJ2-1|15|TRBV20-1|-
CSAAGQVTGYNEQFF
TGCAGTGCTGCTGGGCAAGTGACCGGCTACAATGAGCAGTTCTTC
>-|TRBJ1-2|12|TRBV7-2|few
CASSRRGGGYTF
TGTGCCAGCAGCCGACGCGGGGGCGGCTACACCTTC
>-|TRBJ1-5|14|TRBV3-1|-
CASSQGAIHRPQHF
TGTGCCAGCAGCCAAGGAGCGATCCACCGGCCCCAGCATTTT
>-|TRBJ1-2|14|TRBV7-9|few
CASSGRQDLGGYTF
TGTGCCAGCAGCGGGAGACAGGATCTGGGCGGCTACACCTTC
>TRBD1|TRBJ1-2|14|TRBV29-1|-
CSGTGVGPNYGYTF
TGCAGCGGAACAGGGGTTGGGCCGAACTATGGCTACACCTTC
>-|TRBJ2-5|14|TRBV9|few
CASSVEKWGETQYF
TGTGCCAGCAGCGTAGAGAAGTGGGGGGAGACCCAGTACTTC
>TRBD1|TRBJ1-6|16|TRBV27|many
CASSLGRDRSNSPLHF
TGTGCCAGCAGTCTGGGGAGGGACAGAAGTAATTCACCCCTCCACTTT
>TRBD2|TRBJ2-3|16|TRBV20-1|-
CSAPGGLAGDTDTQYF
TGCAGTGCCCCTGGGGGACTAGCGGGCGACACAGATACGCAGTATTTT
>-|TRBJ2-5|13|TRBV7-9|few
CASSPDLGGTQYF
TGTGCCAGCAGCCCGGATCTAGGTGGGACCCAGTACTTC
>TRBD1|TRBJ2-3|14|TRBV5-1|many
CASKGQGSTDTQYF
TGCGCCAGCAAAGGACAGGGCAGCACAGATACGCAGTATTTT
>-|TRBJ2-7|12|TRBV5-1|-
CASSPVGSEQYF
TGCGCCAGCAGCCCGGTGGGTAGCGAGCAGTACTTC
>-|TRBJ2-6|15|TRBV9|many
CASSVGGTGANVLTF
TGTGCCAGCAGCGTAGGGGGAACTGGGGCCAACGTCCTGACTTTC
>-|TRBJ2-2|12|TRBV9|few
CASSVDTGELFF
TGTGCCAGCAGCGTTGACACCGGGGAGCTGTTTTTT
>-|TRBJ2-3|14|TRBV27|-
CASSFGPHTDTQYF
TGTGCCAGCAGTTTTGGGCCCCACACAGATACGCAGTATTTT
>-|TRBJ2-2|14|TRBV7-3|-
CASSTQGGTGELFF
TGTGCCAGCAGCACCCAGGGTGGAACCGGGGAGCTGTTTTTT
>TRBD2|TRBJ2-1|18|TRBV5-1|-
CASSLVLAGGRSYNEQFF
TGCGCCAGCAGCTTGGTACTAGCGGGGGGGCGATCCTACAATGAGCAGTTCTTC
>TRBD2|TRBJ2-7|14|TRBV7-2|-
CASSISGGHYEQYF
TGTGCCAGCAGCATTAGCGGGGGGCACTACGAGCAGTACTTC